What follows are 5 T cell receptor beta chains derived from one specimen sequenced in a study of blood T cell repertoires in COVID-19. Clones were read by immunoSEQ multiplex PCR, and TCRdb kept only the in-frame ones, dropping some. The repertoire holds tens of thousands of clones, with roughly four fifths as singletons. Sequenced material: peripheral blood. The receptors were sampled from a man in his forties with acute or convalescent COVID-19.

The J gene is TRBJ2-3, the V gene TRBV30; 8 nucleotides match TRBD2. V shed 0 bases, J shed 6 bases, and the junction held 5 bases outside the gene matches. This CDR3 spans 14 amino acids. Germline CDR1 is GTSNPN and CDR2 is SVGIG (reference sequence). Here the CDR3 reads CAWSVSRGGDTQYF. CDR3 DNA sequence: TGTGCCTGGAGTGTATCCCGGGGGGGGGATACGCAGTATTTT.

The chain has TRBV7-9 and TRBJ1-4; TRBD1 matches at 7 bases. In germline, CDR1 is SEHNR, CDR2 FQNEAQ (reference sequence). Germline trimming cut 2 bases from V and 0 bases from J; bases unmatched to any gene: 3. CDR3 length equals 16 residues. CDR3 sequence (DNA): TGTGCCAGCAGCTTACGGACAGGATCAACTAATGAAAAACTGTTTTTT. Protein product: CASSLRTGSTNEKLFF. Together with reference TRBV7-9 and TRBJ1-4, the CDR3 gives the full variable domain: DTGVSQNPRHKITKRGQNVTFRCDPISEHNRLYWYRQTLGQGPEFLTYFQNEAQLEKSRLLSDRFSAERPKGSFSTLEIQRTEQGDSAMYLCASSLRTGSTNEKLFFGSGTQLSVL.

A single count supports this clone. The chain is built from TRBV27 and TRBJ2-7, with 11 bases that match TRBD1. Germline V lookup: CDR1 MNHEY, CDR2 SMNVEV (reference sequence). The CDR3 extends over 13 amino acids. V shed 3 bases, J shed 6 bases, and the junction held 1 base outside the gene matches. CDR3 protein: CASSFGQGAEQYF. In DNA form, the CDR3 reads TGTGCCAGCAGTTTCGGACAGGGGGCCGAGCAGTACTTC.

The chain carries TRBV3-1 (or the pseudogene TRBV3-2) and TRBJ1-6; a weak D match, TRBD1 (5 bases). CDR3 length: 14 residues. Between the trimmed V and J ends, which lost 6 bases and 10 bases, there was a span of 16 bases. Germline CDR1 reads LGHDT; CDR2 reads YNNKEL (reference sequence). CDR3 nucleotide sequence: TGTGCCAGCAGAGACGGGGGATCGGGATCACCCCTCCACTTT. Translation: CASRDGGSGSPLHF.

The gene calls are TRBV7-3 and TRBJ2-5, with no clear D. CDR1 is SGHTA and CDR2 is FQGTGA in the germline V gene. The CDR3 spans 13 residues. V was trimmed by 1 base and J by 4 bases, leaving 7 bases between them. The CDR3 nucleotides read TGTGCCAGCAGCTTAAACAGATTAGAGACCCAGTACTTC. Its translation is CASSLNRLETQYF.